These T cell receptor beta chains were read from a single sample in a study of T-cell reconstitution after alpha-beta-depleted transplantation in children. One entry per CDR3 protein results from TCRdb running MiXCR on the PCR reads. This repertoire shows about 980,000 distinct CDR3 sequences, about 29% found once; its top ten account for 25% to 35%. Sequencing used PBMCs, mostly from graft donor cells, obtained 360 days after TCRalphabeta/CD19-depleted stem cell transplant. These TCRs come from a boy younger than two who had a stem cell transplant for SCID, so the T cells may come from the graft donor. CDR3s include the opening cysteine and the closing phenylalanine or tryptophan. A D gene is named only where the DNA matches it firmly. Size is omitted from some rows. Given values are once, few, many or a class for expanded clones.

TRBD1,NA,TRBJ2-7,TRBV2,TGTGCCAGCAAACCAGGGGGCCGGGACGAGCAGTACTTC,CASKPGGRDEQYF
TRBD1,few,TRBJ2-4,TRBV7-8,TGTGCCAGCAGCTTAAGGACAGGGGGTGGCAAAAACATTCAGTACTTC,CASSLRTGGGKNIQYF
TRBD1,few,TRBJ2-5,TRBV12-3/TRBV12-4,TGTGCCAGCAGTCTACCCGACAGGGTGGAGACCCAGTACTTC,CASSLPDRVETQYF
TRBD2,NA,TRBJ2-3,TRBV11-2,TGTGCCAGCAGCTTACTAGCGGGGGGAGATACGCAGTATTTT,CASSLLAGGDTQYF
TRBD1,NA,TRBJ2-4,TRBV24-1,TGTGCCACCAGTGCTGCGGGACAGGGGGCGGGAAACATTCAGTACTTC,CATSAAGQGAGNIQYF
NA,few,TRBJ2-5,TRBV18,TGTGCCAGCTCACGGAGGGAGATGTACCAAGAGACCCAGTACTTC,CASSRREMYQETQYF
NA,once,TRBJ1-1,TRBV6-5,TGTGCCAGCAGTTCAGTTGGGAGGAAAGAAGAAGCTTTCTTT,CASSSVGRKEEAFF
NA,many,TRBJ2-3,TRBV5-1,TGCGCCAGCAGCTTGGTAGGTTCCCGGGCAGATACGCAGTATTTT,CASSLVGSRADTQYF
NA,many,TRBJ1-1,TRBV7-2,TGTGCCAGCAGCCAGCAGGGGTTGAACACTGAAGCTTTCTTT,CASSQQGLNTEAFF
NA,NA,TRBJ1-1,TRBV12-3/TRBV12-4,TGTGCCAGCAGTTTCAGTCCTCCGCGGACTGAAGCTTTCTTT,CASSFSPPRTEAFF
NA,NA,TRBJ2-1,TRBV29-1,TGCAGCGCCACATGGCCCTACAATGAGCAGTTCTTC,CSATWPYNEQFF
TRBD2,few,TRBJ2-1,TRBV6-2/TRBV6-3,TGTGCCAGCGAAACAACTAGCGGGGGACGGAATGAGCAGTTCTTC,CASETTSGGRNEQFF
TRBD2,many,TRBJ2-4,TRBV20-1,TGCAGTGCCTTGACTAGCGGGTGGAACATTCAGTACTTC,CSALTSGWNIQYF
NA,NA,TRBJ2-7,TRBV27,TGTGCCAGCAGTTTATCTATCTTATCCTACGAGCAGTACTTC,CASSLSILSYEQYF
TRBD2,few,TRBJ2-3,TRBV7-9,TGTGCCAGCAGCCAATCCCGGGGGGGCCCAGATACGCAGTATTTT,CASSQSRGGPDTQYF
TRBD2,NA,TRBJ2-1,TRBV5-1,TGCGCCAGCAGCTTGAATCCTAGCGGGGGCCCCTTCTTTCTGGGGAATGAGCAGTTCTTC,CASSLNPSGGPFFLGNEQFF
NA,NA,TRBJ1-3,TRBV28,TGTGCCAGCAGTTGGCCGCCCGGAAACACCATATATTTT,CASSWPPGNTIYF
TRBD2,NA,TRBJ2-3,TRBV7-3,TGTGCCAGCAGCTTAACCCCCGGACTAGCAGATACGCAGTATTTT,CASSLTPGLADTQYF